This T cell receptor (beta chain) appears in the sequencing data of a study of CD8+ T cells in alopecia areata. Overall study context: Tofacitinib lasted 6 to 18 months, then 6 months off drug. Percent affected scalp area, the SALT score, rated treated patients' severity.

Treatment: oral pan-JAK inhibitor, 5-10 mg twice daily. cDNA serving as the sequencing template came from extracted, reverse transcribed RNA. The data were produced by immunoSEQ multiplex PCR, yet TCRdb's version contains in-frame clones alone and is incomplete. Of hundreds of thousands of clones detected, roughly 60% appear once; the ten largest clones hold under 2%. The CDR3 runs to 13 residues. The germline CDR1 and CDR2 sequences are SGDLS and YYNGEE. Deletions cut 4 bases from V and 7 bases from J, with 12 bases between. This sequence joins TRBV9 and TRBJ1-3; D perhaps matches TRBD1 (6 bases). The sample was CD4+ T cells sorted from blood, taken at week 24, from a patient treated with tofacitinib. The clonotype originates from a human donor with alopecia areata. The CDR3 is CASSPHRVNTIYF. Here the CDR3 DNA reads TGTGCCAGCAGCCCCCACAGGGTCAACACCATATATTTT.